This TCR beta chain was sequenced in a study of shared clonotypes between healthy human individuals. About the study: There were three CD4 naive, three CD4 memory, two CD8 naive and one CD8 memory plates per donor. General study findings and limits: Unshared clonotypes carried lower generation probabilities than those common to all four donors.

Each subset's genomic DNA was split evenly across several immunoSEQ plates. Method: immunoSEQ multiplex PCR; TCRdb's copy keeps in-frame clones and lacks some. Of about 1.1 million clones in the sample, roughly 80% were seen once. V was clipped by 0 bases and J by 1 base, with 8 bases between them. Germline CDR1 is MDHEN and CDR2 is SYDVKM. The CDR3 length is 15 residues. Concerning this clone: What it binds is unknown.

Sequencing input: memory CD4+ T cells from PBMCs. Subset here: CD45RA-negative fraction. The source is a man aged 18-30 years in good health. Some clones in this sample may be carry-over from other donors' samples. This chain connects TRBV28 to TRBJ2-3, with no clear D. The CDR3 DNA is TGTGCCAGCAGTTTATGGGACGGTGGCACAGATACGCAGTATTTT. This gives the protein CASSLWDGGTDTQYF.